The present entry profiles one T cell receptor (beta chain) with its context. The CDR3 has 11 amino acids. From germline, CDR1 is WNHNN and CDR2 SYGVQD (reference sequence). V was shortened by 10 bases and J by 3 bases, with 7 bases between the two germline ends. The data are from a study of T cell changes during pregnancy in multiple sclerosis. Assay used: immunoSEQ multiplex PCR; TCRdb lists only in-frame clones, some missing. In the table there are around 100,000 clones, roughly 90% of which are singletons. Sample: peripheral blood, taken after pregnancy. The genes are TRBV10-1 and TRBJ1-3; no clear D. The clonotype originates from a female donor with multiple sclerosis, enrolled in a pregnancy study. DNA for the CDR3: TGCGCCACTAGAGGTGGAAACACCATATATTTT. This encodes CATRGGNTIYF.